This TCR beta chain originates from a study of regulatory T cells in long-lasting Graves disease (dated by TCRdb to the early 2020s). In the study overall: Antithyroid drugs had been taken for less than 3 months by newly diagnosed Graves' disease patients. Peripheral blood TCR sequencing and RNA sequencing compared persistent Graves' disease patients with newly diagnosed Graves' disease patients. The study was conducted in China and was registered as a clinical trial. TCR sequencing covered some 13 persistent and 20 newly diagnosed Graves' disease patients, some 35 samples in total. General findings and caveats noted by the study authors: A larger number of public clonotypes was shared among persistent patients (more than 2,500) than among newly diagnosed patients (roughly 930). As a limitation, the authors acknowledged that the small sample size may reduce accuracy. Only the TCR beta chain was sequenced and analyzed. Preferential use of TRBV28, TRBJ1-2 and TRBJ2-5 was observed in persistent disease, whereas TRBV20-1 and TRBJ2-1 were favored in newly diagnosed disease. Compared with newly diagnosed patients, patients with persistent Graves' disease had lower TCR Shannon entropy and fewer highly expanded clones, which suggests clonal expansion. Peripheral blood alone was examined, since thyroid tissue, which constituted the primary lesion, could not be accessed.

Library creation used multiplex PCR. Sequencing instrument: Illumina HiSeq 4000. iRepertoire HTBI primers and Arm-PCR amplification of CDR3 regions were used to construct TCR beta libraries. Before sequencing, the PCR products went through gel purification. Per the original workflow: Gene usage analysis of CDR3 amino acid clonotypes relied on the roughly 60 TRBV and 13 to 15 TRBJ segments identified across samples. COPE and FqMerger were used to merge the filtered high-quality paired reads into contigs. BLAST was used to align contigs to the IMGT TRBV, TRBD and TRBJ reference genes, and CDR3 was defined following IMGT. Any clonotype with a frequency above 0.1% was counted as a highly expanded clone. Repertoire diversity was measured by Shannon entropy, and V-J evenness by the Gini coefficient. A clonotype found in more than one individual was treated as public. TCRdb redid the processing of the public reads, applying fastp at Q25 and MiXCR, and retained in-frame beta chains. CDR3 protein sequences are deduplicated, and each keeps its most common genes and DNA. None of the V and J calls come from the authors' own analysis; TCRdb made them. The sample has about 420,000 distinct CDR3 sequences on record, 16% of them singletons. The top ten clonotypes cover roughly 23% of the sample.

The time point label corresponds to: newly diagnosed GD, antithyroid drugs for less than 3 months. For both TCR sequencing and RNA sequencing, RNA was extracted from PBMCs using TRIzol. The diagnosis of Graves' disease was made according to American Thyroid Association guidelines. Patients were recruited from an endocrinology department in Xi'an, China. From each patient, around 9 milliliters of peripheral blood was collected into an EDTA anticoagulant tube. PBMCs were isolated by Ficoll Paque Plus density gradient separation without further T cell sorting. An Agilent 2100 Bioanalyzer and agarose gel were used to check RNA quality, and a NanoDrop 2000 was used to measure RNA concentration. This clonotype appeared a few times. Its specific antigen is unknown. No much larger clone is present one base from it, and per-base qualities are unavailable. The CDR1 and CDR2 encoded by the germline V gene (reference sequence) are LGHDT and YNNKEL. Reading from cysteine to phenylalanine, the CDR3 counts 17 amino acids. Of the read, only the CDR3 DNA is kept; its 51 bases are in frame from base 1. V loses 3 bases at its end and J loses 5 bases; junction bases beyond the gene matches: 10.

These data were also filed under a second study, of T cells in Graves' hyperthyroidism and ophthalmopathy. The second study reports: Graves' hyperthyroidism was defined as stable when no progression to ophthalmopathy occurred over 18 months of follow-up. Hyperthyroidism patients were newly diagnosed, had a disease duration of under 2 months, and were aged 18 to 65 years. Any patient with an uncontrolled infection, another autoimmune disease, pregnancy or lactation was excluded. Clinical symptoms, serum thyroxine and TRAb, thyroid ultrasound, and orbital computed tomography formed the basis for the diagnoses. The TCR CDR3 was subjected to a first round of RT-PCR using the HTBI primer set and the Qiagen OneStep RT-PCR kit. Blood samples also contained most of the expanded thyroid clonotypes (frequency above 0.001), which suggests that blood repertoires may reflect thyroid immune responses. In cross-validation, a model built on a 13 V-J signature told ophthalmopathy apart from stable hyperthyroidism with 87.88% sensitivity and about 81% specificity, and in testing the same model reached 80%/75%. During validation, the model predicted progression to ophthalmopathy a median of about 6.3 months ahead of onset, with around 65% sensitivity and around 73% specificity. TCR V-J signatures able to tell the groups apart were searched for in a discovery cohort of 95 or so patients, of whom around 43 had Graves' ophthalmopathy and 57 had stable Graves' hyperthyroidism. An independent validation cohort of around 19 hyperthyroidism patients and about 15 patients who later progressed to ophthalmopathy tested prospective prediction of ophthalmopathy. The 100 discovery patients were divided at random into training and test sets in a 7:3 ratio. The study also compared thyroid tissue and blood T-cell repertoires from roughly six Graves' hyperthyroidism patients. Once sampling was done, hyperthyroidism patients were given methimazole at a starting dose of 30 mg daily, whereas ophthalmopathy patients were given high-dose intravenous methylprednisolone. A second multiplex PCR round built the libraries, followed by size selection and purification. Paired-end sequencing of the libraries was performed with 100 bp reads on an Illumina HiSeq2000. Raw data were processed with SOAPnuke, discarding reads with adapters, uncalled bases, mean Phred below 15, or no exact constant-primer or identifier match. COPE v1.2.5 was used to merge high-quality paired reads, and clonotypes were defined as unique nucleotide sequences. Clonotypes were aligned to IMGT TRBV, TRBD and TRBJ reference segments using MiTCR v1.1. The analysis was restricted to V-J combinations with a frequency above 0.0001, which together covered about 99% of the repertoires. A TCS score was defined as the ratio between F50 (clonal expansion) and ExV (chaos), using BLOSUM62-based TCRdist between CDR3 peptides within each V-J. Welch's t-statistics and random forest reduced 514 V-J features to 10 to 15, which were used in a naive Bayes classifier (R e1071). Sample size was not statistically predetermined, and blinding of investigators to group allocation was not performed. TCR Vbeta CDR3 sequencing of 135 peripheral blood samples (43 ophthalmopathy, some 75 hyperthyroidism and roughly 17 progressor patients) is reported in the paper.

The receptor comes from a young woman with Graves disease. Donor details come from another sample of the same person, matched by shared clones. In this chain, TRBV3-1 is recombined with TRBJ2-2, with 9 central nucleotides matching TRBD2. This sample comprised peripheral blood mononuclear cells (PBMCs), obtained at new diagnosis, from a patient treated with antithyroid drugs. The DNA sequence is TGTGCCAGCAGCCAGGAAATAGCGGGAGTGGGGACCGGGGAGCTGTTTTTT. The encoded protein is CASSQEIAGVGTGELFF. Reference TRBV3-1 and TRBJ2-2 genes cover what lies past the CDR3, so the full variable domain is DTAVSQTPKYLVTQMGNDKSIKCEQNLGHDTMYWYKQDSKKFLKIMFSYNNKELIINETVPNRFSPKSPDKAHLNLHINSLELGDSAVYFCASSQEIAGVGTGELFFGEGSRLTVL.